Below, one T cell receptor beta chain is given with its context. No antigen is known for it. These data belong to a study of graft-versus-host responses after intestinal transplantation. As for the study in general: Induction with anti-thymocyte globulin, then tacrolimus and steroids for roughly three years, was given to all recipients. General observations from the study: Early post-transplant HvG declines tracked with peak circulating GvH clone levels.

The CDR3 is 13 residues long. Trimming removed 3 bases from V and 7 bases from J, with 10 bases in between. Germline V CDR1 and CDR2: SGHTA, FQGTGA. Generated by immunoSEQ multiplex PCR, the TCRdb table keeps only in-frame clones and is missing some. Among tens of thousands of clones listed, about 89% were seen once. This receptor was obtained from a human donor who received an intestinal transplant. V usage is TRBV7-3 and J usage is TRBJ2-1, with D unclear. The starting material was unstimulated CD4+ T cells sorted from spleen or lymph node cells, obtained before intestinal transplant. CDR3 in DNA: TGTGCCAGCAGCTTGGCTAAGACTAATGAGCAGTTCTTC. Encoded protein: CASSLAKTNEQFF.